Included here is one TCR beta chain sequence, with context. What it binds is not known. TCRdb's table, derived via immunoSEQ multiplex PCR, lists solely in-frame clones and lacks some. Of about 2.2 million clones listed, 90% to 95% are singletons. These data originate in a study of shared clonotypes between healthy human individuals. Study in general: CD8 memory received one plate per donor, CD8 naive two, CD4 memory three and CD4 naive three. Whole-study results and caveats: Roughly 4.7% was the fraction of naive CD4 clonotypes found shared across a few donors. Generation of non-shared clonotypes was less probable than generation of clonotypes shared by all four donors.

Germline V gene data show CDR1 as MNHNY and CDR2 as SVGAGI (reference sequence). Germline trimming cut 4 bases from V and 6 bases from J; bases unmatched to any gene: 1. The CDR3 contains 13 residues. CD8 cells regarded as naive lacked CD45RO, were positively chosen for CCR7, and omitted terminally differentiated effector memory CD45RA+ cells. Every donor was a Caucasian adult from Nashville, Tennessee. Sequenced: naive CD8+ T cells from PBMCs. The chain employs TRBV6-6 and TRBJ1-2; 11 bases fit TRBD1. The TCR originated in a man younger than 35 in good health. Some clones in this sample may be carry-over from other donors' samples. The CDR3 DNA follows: TGTGCCAGCAGTTGGGACAGGGGGGATGGCTACACCTTC. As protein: CASSWDRGDGYTF.